This T cell receptor (beta chain) was identified in a study of T cell responses to AZD1222 COVID-19 vaccine. Notes on the study in general: Reportedly, nearly half of unique spike TCRs recognized epitopes outside B.1.351/B.1.1.7 mutations.

V lost 1 base to trimming and J lost 8 bases, with 17 bases between them. The CDR3 covers 15 residues. CDR1 and CDR2 from the germline V gene are SNHLY and FYNNEI. The table came from immunoSEQ multiplex PCR; TCRdb's copy has only in-frame clones and leaves some out. The sample holds some 130,000 clones, 90% to 95% seen once. About this clone itself: Its antigen is not identified.

The rearrangement uses TRBV2 and TRBJ1-2, with TRBD1 as a possible D gene (6 bases). The sequencing used peripheral blood, collected 28 days after the second AZD1222 dose. The TCR originated in an adult who received the AZD1222 COVID-19 vaccine. The CDR3 protein is CASSEEGGTVGGYTF. CDR3 DNA: TGTGCCAGCAGTGAAGAGGGGGGCACAGTCGGAGGCTACACCTTC.